This TCR beta chain was sequenced in a study of blood T cell repertoires in COVID-19. Study at large: Samples of COVID-19 (acute and convalescent) were obtained from the United States, Italy and Spain. Sources were T cells, B-cell-depleted T cells, or PBMCs; the material itself was cDNA or gDNA.

This clone appeared a single time. This specimen includes other DNA sequences encoding the same CDR3. Unmatched junction bases numbered 2, after V lost 3 bases and J lost 1 base. Germline assignment: CDR1 SGHRS and CDR2 YFSETQ. The CDR3 is made up of 15 amino acids. Original data processing: Amplifying reference gene primers gave estimates of nucleated cell counts. Sequenced by immunoSEQ multiplex PCR; TCRdb stores in-frame clones only, minus some. The V and J calls and the clone size are those of that table, but D and trimming were determined from the DNA. The repertoire has 110,000 to 150,000 clones, 80% to 85% of them found once; the top ten carry around 8.4%.

The chain is built from TRBV5-1 and TRBJ2-2; 8 nucleotides match TRBD1. The sample was peripheral blood. This receptor was taken from a human donor in a cohort sampled during active COVID-19. CDR3 coding DNA: TGCGCCAGCAGCTCACAGGGGGGGAACACCGGGGAGCTGTTTTTT. Translating it yields CASSSQGGNTGELFF.